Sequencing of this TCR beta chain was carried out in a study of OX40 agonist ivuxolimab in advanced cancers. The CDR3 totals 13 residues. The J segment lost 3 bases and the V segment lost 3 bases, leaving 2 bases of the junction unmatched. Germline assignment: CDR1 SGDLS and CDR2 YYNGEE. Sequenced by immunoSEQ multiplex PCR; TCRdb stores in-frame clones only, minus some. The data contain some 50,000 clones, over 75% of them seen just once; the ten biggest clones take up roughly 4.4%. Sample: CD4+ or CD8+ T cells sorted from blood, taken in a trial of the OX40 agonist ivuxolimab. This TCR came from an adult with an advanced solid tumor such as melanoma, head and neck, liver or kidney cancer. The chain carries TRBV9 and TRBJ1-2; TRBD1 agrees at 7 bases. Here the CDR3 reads CASSAGGDYGYTF. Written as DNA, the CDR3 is TGTGCCAGCAGCGCAGGGGGGGACTATGGCTACACCTTC. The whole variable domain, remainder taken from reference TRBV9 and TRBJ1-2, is DSGVTQTPKHLITATGQRVTLRCSPRSGDLSVYWYQQSLDQGLQFLIQYYNGEERAKGNILERFSAQQFPDLHSELNLSSLELGDSALYFCASSAGGDYGYTFGSGTRLTVV.